The clone carrying this T cell receptor beta chain was detected only a few times. These data come from a study of CD8 T cells in ankylosing spondylitis. CDR1 is SQVTM, CDR2 ANQGSEA, per germline. This CDR3 region has 12 residues. V was clipped by 4 bases and J by 6 bases; unmatched bases: 3. Construction of TCR beta libraries was performed using quantitative 5'-RACE with molecular barcodes. From the 5' RACE reads, TCRdb called clonotypes with MiXCR, one entry per CDR3 protein. The sample records under 250,000 distinct CDR3 sequences, 10% being singletons. This rearrangement joins TRBV29-1 to TRBJ2-1, with TRBD1 matching over 7 bases. The sequenced material came from blood, either unsorted or a sorted T cell fraction (not recorded which). This sequence was found in a male donor with ankylosing spondylitis or in good health (not recorded which). CDR3 DNA: TGCAGCGTTGTGGCAGGGGGCAATGAGCAGTTCTTC. Its protein product is CSVVAGGNEQFF.